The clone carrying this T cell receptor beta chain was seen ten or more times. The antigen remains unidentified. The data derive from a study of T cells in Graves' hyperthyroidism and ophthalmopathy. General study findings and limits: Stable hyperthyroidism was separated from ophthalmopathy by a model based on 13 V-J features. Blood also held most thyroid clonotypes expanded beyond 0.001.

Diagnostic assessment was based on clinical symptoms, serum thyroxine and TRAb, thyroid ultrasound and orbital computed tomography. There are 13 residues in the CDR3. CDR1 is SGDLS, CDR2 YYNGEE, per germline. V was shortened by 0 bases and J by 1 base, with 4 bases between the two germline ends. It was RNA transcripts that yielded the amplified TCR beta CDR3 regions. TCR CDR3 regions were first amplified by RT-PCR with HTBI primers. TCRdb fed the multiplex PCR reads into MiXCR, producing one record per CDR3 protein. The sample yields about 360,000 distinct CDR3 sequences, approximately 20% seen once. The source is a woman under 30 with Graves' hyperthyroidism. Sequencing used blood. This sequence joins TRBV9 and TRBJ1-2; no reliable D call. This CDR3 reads CASSVDSNYGYTF. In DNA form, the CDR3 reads TGTGCCAGCAGCGTAGACAGTAACTATGGCTACACCTTC.